This section outlines one T cell receptor beta chain sequence together with its context. Its specific antigen is unknown. No much larger clone is present one base from it, and per-base qualities are unavailable. Genomic DNA was extracted from sorted cells for sequencing of the TCRbeta CDR3 region. TCRbeta CDR3 regions were sequenced using the immunoSEQ Assay. TCRdb provides this immuneACCESS table in a form limited to in-frame rearrangements. Some clones are lacking; in checked studies, under half of them reflect an unresolved V gene, and why the rest are absent is not known. Across this sample there are some 90,000 clones, with approximately 89% seen only once. The top ten hold about 4.6% of the sample. This sample was included in a study of OX40 agonist ivuxolimab in advanced cancers. In the study overall: Ivuxolimab, which targeted the costimulatory receptor OX40 (CD134), was an agonistic, fully human IgG2 monoclonal antibody. Intravenous ivuxolimab was administered to patients every 2 weeks at six dose levels: 0.01, 0.1, 0.3, 1.5, 3 and 10 mg/kg. Among the roughly 52 dose-escalation patients, about 19 had hepatocellular carcinoma, roughly 15 melanoma, 9 renal cell carcinoma and 9 head and neck cancer. A male proportion of 70% to 90% and a mean age of approximately 60 years, ranging from roughly 23 to 80, were recorded for the dose-escalation cohort. Prior anti-PD-1, anti-PD-L1 or anti-CTLA-4 therapy was permitted, and checkpoint inhibitors had been received by approximately 39% of dose-escalation patients. Partial responses were achieved by three dose-escalation patients, of whom one had hepatocellular carcinoma and two had cutaneous melanoma. The purpose of peripheral TCRbeta sequencing was to test whether ivuxolimab changed TCR sequence diversity and led to clonal T-cell expansion. The paper reports the monotherapy dose-escalation portion (N ≈ 52 patients) of the phase I ivuxolimab trial. The paper as a whole reports these results and caveats: The antigen specificity of the peripheral T cells that underwent clonal expansion was not determined. Low levels of normalized T-cell clonal expansion were also seen in some patients who did not respond. After ivuxolimab, CD8+ T cells had more expanded clones than CD4+ T cells on average. In the 0.1-3.0 mg/kg groups, partial responders had among the lowest normalized peripheral clonal expansion, particularly in CD8+ T cells. At doses of 0.1 to 3.0 mg/kg, clonal expansion of both CD4+ and CD8+ T cells in blood was seen between baseline and week 6.

The V end gives up 4 bases and the J end 7 bases, leaving 7 bases in the junction not matched to a gene. As encoded in the germline V gene, CDR1 is KGHSH while CDR2 is LQKENI. The CDR3 sequence holds 14 residues, the cysteine and phenylalanine included. CDR3 DNA only is kept here, 42 bases in frame from base 1. Patients with autoimmune disease history or receiving systemic immunosuppression were excluded from the trial. Peripheral blood for TCR sequencing was collected from all dose cohorts at baseline, on cycle 4 day 1, and on cycle 7 day 1. The samples were taken from a phase I, first-in-human, multicenter, open-label dose-escalation trial of ivuxolimab. Adults with locally advanced or metastatic melanoma, renal cell carcinoma, hepatocellular carcinoma or head and neck squamous cell carcinoma were enrolled in the trial. CD4+ and CD8+ T cells were sorted separately from peripheral blood before TCR sequencing.

The sequenced sample was CD4+ or CD8+ T cells sorted from blood, obtained in a trial of the OX40 agonist ivuxolimab. The chain joins TRBV18 to TRBJ1-2, with 9 middle bases fitting TRBD1. This TCR was sampled from an adult with an advanced solid tumor such as melanoma, head and neck, liver or kidney cancer. The DNA sequence reads TGTGCCAGCTCACAACAACAGGGGGCGCGTGGCTACACCTTC. It specifies CASSQQQGARGYTF.